Described below is a single T cell receptor beta chain sequence and its context. CDR3 length equals 13 residues. The V end was cut by 5 bases, the J end by 4 bases, with 15 bases between. From germline, CDR1 is GTSNPN and CDR2 SVGIG (reference sequence). Sequencing used immunoSEQ multiplex PCR; TCRdb keeps in-frame clones, though not all of them. The sample records 25,000 to 35,000 clones, 85% being singletons. This sample is drawn from a study of tissue T cells after allogeneic stem cell transplantation. Study-level background: Patients with graft-versus-host disease had grafts: several unmodified, three CD34-selected and T-cell-depleted.

This TCR was recovered from a woman aged 18-49 years who later had graft-versus-host disease after an allogeneic stem cell transplant. The chain is built from TRBV30 and TRBJ2-7; D is unresolved. Sample: blood, taken before transplantation. CDR3 in DNA: TGTGCCTGGCAAAACAAGGCAGGTTACGAGCAGTACTTC. Protein product: CAWQNKAGYEQYF. Looking up the rest from reference TRBV30 and TRBJ2-7 gives the full variable domain: SQTIHQWPATLVQPVGSPLSLECTVEGTSNPNLYWYRQAAGRGLQLLFYSVGIGQISSEVPQNLSASRPQDRQFILSSKKLLLSDSGFYLCAWQNKAGYEQYFGPGTRLTVT.